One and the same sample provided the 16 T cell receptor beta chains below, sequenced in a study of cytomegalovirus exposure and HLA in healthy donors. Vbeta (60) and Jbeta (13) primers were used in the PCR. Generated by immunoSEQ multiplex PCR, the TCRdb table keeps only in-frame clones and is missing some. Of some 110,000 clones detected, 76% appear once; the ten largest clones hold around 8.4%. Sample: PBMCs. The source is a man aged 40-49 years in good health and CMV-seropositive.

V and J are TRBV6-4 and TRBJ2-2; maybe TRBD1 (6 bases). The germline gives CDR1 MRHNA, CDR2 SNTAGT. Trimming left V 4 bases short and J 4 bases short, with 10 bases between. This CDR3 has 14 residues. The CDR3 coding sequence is TGTGCCAGCAGTGTACAGGGTGGCACCGGGGAGCTGTTTTTT. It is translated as CASSVQGGTGELFF.

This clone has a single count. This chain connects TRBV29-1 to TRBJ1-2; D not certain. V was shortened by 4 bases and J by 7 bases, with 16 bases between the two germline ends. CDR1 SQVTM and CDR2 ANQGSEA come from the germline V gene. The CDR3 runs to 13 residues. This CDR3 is CSVVWAVISGYTF. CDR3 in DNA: TGCAGCGTTGTTTGGGCCGTTATTAGTGGCTACACCTTC.

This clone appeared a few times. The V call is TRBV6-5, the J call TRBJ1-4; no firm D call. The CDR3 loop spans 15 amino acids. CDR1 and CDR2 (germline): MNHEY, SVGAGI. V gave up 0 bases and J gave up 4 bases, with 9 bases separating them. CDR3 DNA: TGTGCCAGCAGTTACTCGAAGACAAATAATGAAAAACTGTTTTTT. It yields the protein CASSYSKTNNEKLFF.

The CDR3 sequence is CASRDSNEQFF. CDR3 nucleotides: TGTGCCAGCAGAGACTCTAATGAGCAGTTCTTC. The J gene is TRBJ2-1, the V gene TRBV2; the D is unclear. CDR3 length equals 11 residues. Germline CDR1 reads SNHLY; CDR2 reads FYNNEI. The germline V and J ends were trimmed by 6 bases and 7 bases, with 7 bases remaining between them.

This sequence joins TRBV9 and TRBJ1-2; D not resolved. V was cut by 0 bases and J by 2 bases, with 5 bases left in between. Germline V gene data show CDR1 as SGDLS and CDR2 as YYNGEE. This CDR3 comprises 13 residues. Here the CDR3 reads CASSVGVNYGYTF. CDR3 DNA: TGTGCCAGCAGCGTAGGAGTAAACTATGGCTACACCTTC.

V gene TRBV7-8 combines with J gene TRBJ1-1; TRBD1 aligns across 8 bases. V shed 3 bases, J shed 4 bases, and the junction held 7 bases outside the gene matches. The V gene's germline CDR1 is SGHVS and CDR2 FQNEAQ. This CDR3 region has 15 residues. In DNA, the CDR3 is TGTGCCAGCAGCTTCTCAGGGGGCTCGGTCACTGAAGCTTTCTTT. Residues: CASSFSGGSVTEAFF. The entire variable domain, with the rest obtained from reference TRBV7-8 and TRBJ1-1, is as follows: GAGVSQSPRYKVAKRGQDVALRCDPISGHVSLFWYQQALGQGPEFLTYFQNEAQLDKSGLPSDRFFAERPEGSVSTLKIQRTQQEDSAVYLCASSFSGGSVTEAFFGQGTRLTVV.

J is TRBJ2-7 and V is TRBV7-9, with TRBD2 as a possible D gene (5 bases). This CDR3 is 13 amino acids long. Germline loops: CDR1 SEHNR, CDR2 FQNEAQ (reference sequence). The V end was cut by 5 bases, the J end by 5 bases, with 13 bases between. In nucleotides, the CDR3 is TGTGCCAGCAGCACAGACTACGCGGACGAGCAGTACTTC. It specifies CASSTDYADEQYF.

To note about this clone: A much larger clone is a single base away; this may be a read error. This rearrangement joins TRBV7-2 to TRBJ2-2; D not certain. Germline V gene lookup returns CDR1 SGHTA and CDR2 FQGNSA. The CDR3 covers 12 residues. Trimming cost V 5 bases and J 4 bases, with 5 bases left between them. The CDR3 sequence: CASSRSTGELFF. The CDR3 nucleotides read TGTGCCAGCAGCCGGAGCACCGGGGAGCTGTTTTTT.

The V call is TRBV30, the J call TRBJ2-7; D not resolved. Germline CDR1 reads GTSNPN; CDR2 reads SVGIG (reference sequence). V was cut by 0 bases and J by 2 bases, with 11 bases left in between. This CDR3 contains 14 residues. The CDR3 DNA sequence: TGTGCCTGGAGTGTGGGCAGGAAAGCCTACGAGCAGTACTTC. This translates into CAWSVGRKAYEQYF.

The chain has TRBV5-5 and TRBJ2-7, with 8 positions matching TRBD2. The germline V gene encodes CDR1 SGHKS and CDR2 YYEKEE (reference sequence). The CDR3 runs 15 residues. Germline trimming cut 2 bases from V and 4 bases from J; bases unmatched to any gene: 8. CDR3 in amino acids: CASSFGSGEGYEQYF. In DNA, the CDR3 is TGTGCCAGCAGCTTTGGTAGCGGGGAGGGATACGAGCAGTACTTC.

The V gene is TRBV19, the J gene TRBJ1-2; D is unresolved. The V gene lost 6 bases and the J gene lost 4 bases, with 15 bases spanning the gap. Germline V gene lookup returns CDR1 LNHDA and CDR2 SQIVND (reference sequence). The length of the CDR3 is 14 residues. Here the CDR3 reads CASSNRGGLYGYTF. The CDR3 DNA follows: TGTGCCAGTAGCAACCGAGGAGGGCTCTATGGCTACACCTTC.

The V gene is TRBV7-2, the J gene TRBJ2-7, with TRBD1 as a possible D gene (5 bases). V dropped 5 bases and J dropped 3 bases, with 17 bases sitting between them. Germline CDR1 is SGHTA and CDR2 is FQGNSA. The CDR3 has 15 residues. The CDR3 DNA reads TGTGCCAGCAGCCAGGACAATCCCCTACTCTACGAGCAGTACTTC. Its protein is CASSQDNPLLYEQYF.

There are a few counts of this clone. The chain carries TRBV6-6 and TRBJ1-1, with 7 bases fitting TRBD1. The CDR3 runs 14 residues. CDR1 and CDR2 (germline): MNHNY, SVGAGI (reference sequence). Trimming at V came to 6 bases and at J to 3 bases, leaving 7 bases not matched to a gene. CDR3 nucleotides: TGTGCCAGCAGACCAGGGGGGCGGTACACTGAAGCTTTCTTT. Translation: CASRPGGRYTEAFF.

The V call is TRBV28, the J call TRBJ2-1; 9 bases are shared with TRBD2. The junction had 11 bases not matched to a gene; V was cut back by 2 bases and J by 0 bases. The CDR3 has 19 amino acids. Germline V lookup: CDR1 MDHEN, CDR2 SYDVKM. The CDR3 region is CASSLLAGTLGDSYNEQFF. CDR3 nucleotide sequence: TGTGCCAGCAGTTTACTAGCGGGAACTTTGGGGGACTCCTACAATGAGCAGTTCTTC.

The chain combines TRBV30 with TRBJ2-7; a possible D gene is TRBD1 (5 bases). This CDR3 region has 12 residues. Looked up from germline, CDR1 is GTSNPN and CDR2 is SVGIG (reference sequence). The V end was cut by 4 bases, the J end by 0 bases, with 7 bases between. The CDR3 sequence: CAWTDSSYEQYF. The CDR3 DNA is TGTGCCTGGACAGACAGCTCCTACGAGCAGTACTTC.

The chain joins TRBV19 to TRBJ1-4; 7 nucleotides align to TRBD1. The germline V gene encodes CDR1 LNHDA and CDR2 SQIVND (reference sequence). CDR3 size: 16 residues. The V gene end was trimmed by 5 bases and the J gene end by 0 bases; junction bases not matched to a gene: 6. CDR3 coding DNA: TGTGCCAGTAGTCGTTGGACAGGTGCAACTAATGAAAAACTGTTTTTT. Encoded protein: CASSRWTGATNEKLFF.